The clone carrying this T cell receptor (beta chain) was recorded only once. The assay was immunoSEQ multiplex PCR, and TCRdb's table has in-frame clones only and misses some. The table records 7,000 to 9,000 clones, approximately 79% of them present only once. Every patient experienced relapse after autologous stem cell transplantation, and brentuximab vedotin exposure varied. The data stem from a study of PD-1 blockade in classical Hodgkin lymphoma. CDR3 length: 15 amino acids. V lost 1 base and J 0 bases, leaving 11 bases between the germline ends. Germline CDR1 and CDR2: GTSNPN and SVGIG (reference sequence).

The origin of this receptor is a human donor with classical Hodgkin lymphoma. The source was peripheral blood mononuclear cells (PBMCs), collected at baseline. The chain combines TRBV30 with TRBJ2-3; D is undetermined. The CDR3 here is CAWSANIPSTDTQYF. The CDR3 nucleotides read TGTGCCTGGAGTGCGAATATTCCTAGCACAGATACGCAGTATTTT.